These 18 T cell receptor beta chains originate from one sample sequenced in a study of blood T cell repertoires in COVID-19 (dated by TCRdb to about 2020). The library was prepared using the immunoSEQ multiplex PCR assay. This immuneACCESS table, as held by TCRdb, lists in-frame sequences with V and J called but not all clones. Of the missing ones, under half trace to an unresolved V gene in checked studies; the others have no known cause. This sample comprises under 200,000 clones, roughly nine tenths of them detected only once. The leading ten clones occupy 2.1% of the sample. Material: peripheral blood. All receptors derive from a man between 70 and 80 years old with active or convalescent COVID-19.

The chain recombines TRBV5-6 with TRBJ1-6, with TRBD1 matching 7 bases. V was pared by 5 bases and J by 10 bases, with 12 bases of the junction left unmatched. The CDR3 covers 15 residues. Looked up from germline, CDR1 is SGHDT and CDR2 is YYEEEE. CDR3 amino acids: CASRRRLAGGSPLHF. In DNA form, the CDR3 reads TGTGCCAGCAGGAGGAGGTTGGCAGGGGGATCACCCCTCCACTTT.

This chain joins TRBV3-1 (or the pseudogene TRBV3-2) and TRBJ2-7; a weak D match, TRBD2 (6 bases). Germline CDR1 and CDR2: LGHDT and YNNKEL (reference sequence). CDR3 size: 13 residues. V was shortened by 3 bases and J by 4 bases, with 10 bases between the two germline ends. CDR3 protein: CASSQTSKYEQYF. The DNA for the CDR3 is TGTGCCAGCAGCCAGACTAGTAAATACGAGCAGTACTTC.

The chain carries TRBV10-3 and TRBJ2-2; D perhaps matches TRBD1 (6 bases). Per germline, CDR1 ENHRY and CDR2 SYGVKD. The V and J ends lost 8 bases and 4 bases respectively, with 17 bases between them. The CDR3 consists of 15 residues. CDR3 sequence reads: CAIGDRDILTGELFF. The CDR3, as DNA: TGTGCCATCGGGGATAGGGACATACTCACCGGGGAGCTGTTTTTT.

This rearrangement joins TRBV18 to TRBJ2-1; weak D call: TRBD2 (5 bases). Trimming removed 2 bases from V and 7 bases from J, with 15 bases in between. There are 15 residues in the CDR3. Germline CDR1 and CDR2: KGHSH and LQKENI. The CDR3 region is CASSPRENLGNEQFF. DNA for the CDR3: TGTGCCAGCTCACCAAGGGAGAATCTGGGAAATGAGCAGTTCTTC.

Details on this clone: Other DNA sequences of this sample code for an identical CDR3. This sequence joins TRBV19 and TRBJ1-2; the match to TRBD1 covers 7 bases. CDR1 is LNHDA and CDR2 is SQIVND in the germline V gene (reference sequence). V shed 4 bases and J 3 bases; nucleotides not matched to a gene: 2. The CDR3 is 13 residues long. CDR3 loop: CASSTTGDYGYTF. The CDR3 DNA sequence: TGTGCCAGTAGTACTACAGGGGACTATGGCTACACCTTC.

The chain is built from TRBV18 and TRBJ1-6; TRBD1 might be the D (6 bases). Germline V CDR1 and CDR2: KGHSH, LQKENI. The length of the CDR3 is 15 residues. V dropped 6 bases and J dropped 7 bases, with 16 bases sitting between them. CDR3 in amino acids: CASSALQGSNSPLHF. The CDR3 DNA reads as TGTGCCAGCTCTGCATTACAGGGCTCCAATTCACCCCTCCACTTT.

V and J are TRBV14 and TRBJ1-3; possibly TRBD1 for D (6 bases). Germline V CDR1 and CDR2: SGHDN, FVKESK. CDR3 length equals 16 residues. V dropped 10 bases and J dropped 5 bases, with 24 bases sitting between them. The chain's CDR3 is CATLPGSRDTRNTIYF. The CDR3 DNA sequence: TGTGCCACCCTCCCCGGTTCCCGGGACACCCGAAACACCATATATTTT.

This chain connects TRBV4-1 to TRBJ2-3, with D perhaps matching TRBD2 (6 bases). V was cut by 4 bases and J by 1 base, with 9 bases left in between. Germline V CDR1 and CDR2: MGHRA, YSYEKL. The CDR3 has 14 amino acids. The CDR3 coding sequence is TGCGCCAGCAGCCCCGGCGGGGGCACAGATACGCAGTATTTT. Its translation: CASSPGGGTDTQYF.

The chain is built from TRBV9 and TRBJ1-3; 7 positions match TRBD1. The CDR3 runs 16 residues. With 3 bases clipped from V and 0 bases from J, the junction kept 6 bases outside the gene matches. The germline V gene has CDR1 SGDLS and CDR2 YYNGEE. CDR3 DNA: TGTGCCAGCAGCGCCCGACAGGGCTTCTCTGGAAACACCATATATTTT. The encoded protein is CASSARQGFSGNTIYF.

The rearrangement joins TRBV7-8 to TRBJ2-1; 11 bases agree with TRBD2. This CDR3 is built from 16 residues. Germline CDR1 SGHVS, CDR2 FQNEAQ. Trimming took 5 bases from V and 9 from J; bases not matched to a gene: 12. DNA of the CDR3: TGTGCCAGCAGCGTCTCGACTAGCGGGGTTACCAGTGAGCAGTTCTTC. Residues: CASSVSTSGVTSEQFF.

The V call is TRBV6-2 or TRBV6-3, the J call TRBJ1-2; TRBD1 might be the D (6 bases). The CDR3 is 15 residues long. Trimming left V 6 bases short and J 4 bases short, with 18 bases between. CDR1 is MNHEY, CDR2 SVGEGT, per germline. The CDR3 sequence is CASSSLEQGVYGYTF. The CDR3 bases are TGTGCCAGCAGCTCCCTCGAACAGGGCGTCTATGGCTACACCTTC.

The chain has TRBV5-1 and TRBJ2-7, with 7 bases fitting TRBD2. CDR1 is SGHRS and CDR2 is YFSETQ in the germline V gene. There are 15 residues in the CDR3. J gave up 3 bases and V 3 bases, and 9 bases lay outside the gene matches. For the CDR3, the DNA is TGCGCCAGCAGCTCGAAAGCGGGACTCCACTACGAGCAGTACTTC. Its translation is CASSSKAGLHYEQYF. Variable domain in full (rest from reference TRBV5-1 and TRBJ2-7): KAGVTQTPRYLIKTRGQQVTLSCSPISGHRSVSWYQQTPGQGLQFLFEYFSETQRNKGNFPGRFSGRQFSNSRSEMNVSTLELGDSALYLCASSSKAGLHYEQYFGPGTRLTVT.

The table lists this clone with a count of one. The rearrangement uses TRBV6-5 and TRBJ2-1, with 11 bases aligning to TRBD2. Germline V gene data show CDR1 as MNHEY and CDR2 as SVGAGI. The CDR3 has 15 amino acids. Losses at the gene ends were 6 bases for V and 3 bases for J; bases not matched to a gene: 4. CDR3 in amino acids: CASRVAGGHYNEQFF. The CDR3 nucleotides are TGTGCCAGCAGAGTAGCGGGAGGGCACTACAATGAGCAGTTCTTC.

The CDR3 region has the DNA TGTGCAAGTCGCTCCCACCGGGACAGGGTCGTTTGTAATTCACCCCTCCACTTT. Translation: CASRSHRDRVVCNSPLHF. The chain links TRBV12-2 to TRBJ1-6; no check of the table's D call, TRBD1, against the DNA was made. TRBV12-2 is a recognized pseudogene. The CDR3 is 18 residues long.

V and J are TRBV7-9 and TRBJ1-1, with no clear D. The V end lost 7 bases, the J end lost 8 bases, and 14 bases lay between the germline ends. This CDR3 contains 12 residues. The V gene's germline CDR1 is SEHNR and CDR2 FQNEAQ (reference sequence). CDR3: CASTTAGLEAFF. Here the CDR3 DNA reads TGTGCCAGCACCACCGCGGGCTTAGAAGCTTTCTTT.

The chain has TRBV19 and TRBJ2-1; 9 bases fit TRBD2. After removal of 3 bases from V and 1 base from J, the junction contained 10 bases not matched to a gene. CDR1 is LNHDA and CDR2 is SQIVND in the germline V gene (reference sequence). This CDR3 is built from 18 residues. This CDR3 reads CASSIVLTSGLSYNEQFF. The CDR3 region has the DNA TGTGCCAGTAGTATTGTTTTGACTAGCGGATTATCCTACAATGAGCAGTTCTTC.

The rearrangement links TRBV6-2 or TRBV6-3 to TRBJ2-1, with D perhaps TRBD1 (5 bases). CDR3 length: 15 residues. Trimming took 0 bases from V and 9 from J, leaving 15 bases between them. Germline CDR1 MNHEY, CDR2 SVGEGT. CDR3 residues: CASSYSGAGQVEQFF. The CDR3 region has the DNA TGTGCCAGCAGTTACTCGGGTGCAGGGCAGGTTGAGCAGTTCTTC.

This clone was counted a single time. The chain links TRBV5-4 to TRBJ1-2; D gene ambiguous. The CDR3 length is 14 residues. Between the trimmed V and J ends, which lost 4 bases and 2 bases, there was a span of 12 bases. In germline, CDR1 is SGHNT, CDR2 YYREEE (reference sequence). CDR3 region: CASSPSRLNYGYTF. CDR3 sequence (DNA): TGTGCCAGCAGCCCGTCGCGGCTGAACTATGGCTACACCTTC.